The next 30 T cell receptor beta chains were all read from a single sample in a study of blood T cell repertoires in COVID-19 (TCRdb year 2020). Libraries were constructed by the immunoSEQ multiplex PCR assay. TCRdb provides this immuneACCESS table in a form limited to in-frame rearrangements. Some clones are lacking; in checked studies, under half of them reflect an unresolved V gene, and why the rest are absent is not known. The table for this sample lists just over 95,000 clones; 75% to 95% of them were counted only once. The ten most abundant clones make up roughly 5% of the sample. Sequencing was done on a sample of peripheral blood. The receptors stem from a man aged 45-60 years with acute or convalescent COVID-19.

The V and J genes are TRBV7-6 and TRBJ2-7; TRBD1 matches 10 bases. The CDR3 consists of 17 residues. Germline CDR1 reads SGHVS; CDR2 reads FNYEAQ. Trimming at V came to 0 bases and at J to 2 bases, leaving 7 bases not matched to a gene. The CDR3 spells CASSLARAGTGAYEQYF. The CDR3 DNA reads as TGTGCCAGCAGCTTAGCACGAGCCGGGACAGGGGCCTACGAGCAGTACTTC.

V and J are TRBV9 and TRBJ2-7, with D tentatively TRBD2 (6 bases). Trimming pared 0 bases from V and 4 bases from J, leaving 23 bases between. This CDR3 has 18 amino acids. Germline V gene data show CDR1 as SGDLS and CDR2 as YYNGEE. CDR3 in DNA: TGTGCCAGCAGCGTAGGGGTCCCCTCCGGGACTGTCTCTTACGAGCAGTACTTC. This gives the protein CASSVGVPSGTVSYEQYF. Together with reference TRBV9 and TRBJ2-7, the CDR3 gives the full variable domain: DSGVTQTPKHLITATGQRVTLRCSPRSGDLSVYWYQQSLDQGLQFLIQYYNGEERAKGNILERFSAQQFPDLHSELNLSSLELGDSALYFCASSVGVPSGTVSYEQYFGPGTRLTVT.

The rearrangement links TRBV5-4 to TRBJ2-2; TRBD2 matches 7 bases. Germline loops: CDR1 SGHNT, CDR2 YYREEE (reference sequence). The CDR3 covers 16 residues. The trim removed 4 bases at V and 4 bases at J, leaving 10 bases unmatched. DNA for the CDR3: TGTGCCAGCAGCCCCCCTAGCGGTAGAGCCACCGGGGAGCTGTTTTTT. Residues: CASSPPSGRATGELFF.

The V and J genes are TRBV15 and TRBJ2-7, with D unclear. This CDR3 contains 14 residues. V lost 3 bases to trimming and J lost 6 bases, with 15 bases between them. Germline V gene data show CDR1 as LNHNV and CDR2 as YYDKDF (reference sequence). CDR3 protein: CATSRTPQVGEQYF. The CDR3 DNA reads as TGTGCCACCAGCAGGACCCCCCAGGTAGGCGAGCAGTACTTC.

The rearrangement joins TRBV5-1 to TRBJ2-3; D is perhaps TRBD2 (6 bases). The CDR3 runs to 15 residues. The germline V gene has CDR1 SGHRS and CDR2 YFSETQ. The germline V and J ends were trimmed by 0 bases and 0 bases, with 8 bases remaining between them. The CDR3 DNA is TGCGCCAGCAGCTTGGAGGCGGGAAGCACAGATACGCAGTATTTT. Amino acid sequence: CASSLEAGSTDTQYF.

CDR3: CASSIDGQGYTEAFF. CDR3 sequence (DNA): TGTGCCAGTAGTATAGATGGACAGGGTTACACTGAAGCTTTCTTT. The V call is TRBV19, the J call TRBJ1-1; TRBD1 matches at 8 bases. J was trimmed by 3 bases and V by 0 bases; bases with no gene match: 3. Germline-derived CDR1 and CDR2 are LNHDA and SQIVND (reference sequence). The CDR3 runs 15 residues. The full variable domain, its missing parts supplied by reference TRBV19 and TRBJ1-1, is DGGITQSPKYLFRKEGQNVTLSCEQNLNHDAMYWYRQDPGQGLRLIYYSQIVNDFQKGDIAEGYSVSREKKESFPLTVTSAQKNPTAFYLCASSIDGQGYTEAFFGQGTRLTVV.

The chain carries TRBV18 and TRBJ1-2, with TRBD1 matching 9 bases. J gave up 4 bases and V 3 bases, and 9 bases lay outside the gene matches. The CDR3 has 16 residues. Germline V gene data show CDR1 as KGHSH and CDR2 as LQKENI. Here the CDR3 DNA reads TGTGCCAGCTCACCGCAAACCGGGACAGGGACCTATGGCTACACCTTC. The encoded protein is CASSPQTGTGTYGYTF. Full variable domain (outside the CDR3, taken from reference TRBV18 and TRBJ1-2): NAGVMQNPRHLVRRRGQEARLRCSPMKGHSHVYWYRQLPEEGLKFMVYLQKENIIDESGMPKERFSAEFPKEGPSILRIQQVVRGDSAAYFCASSPQTGTGTYGYTFGSGTRLTVV.

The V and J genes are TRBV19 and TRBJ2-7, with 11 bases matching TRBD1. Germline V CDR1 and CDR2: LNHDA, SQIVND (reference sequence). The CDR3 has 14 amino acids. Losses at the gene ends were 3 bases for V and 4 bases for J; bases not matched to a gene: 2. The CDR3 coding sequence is TGTGCCAGTAGTATCGGACAGGGGGCTTACGAGCAGTACTTC. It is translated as CASSIGQGAYEQYF.

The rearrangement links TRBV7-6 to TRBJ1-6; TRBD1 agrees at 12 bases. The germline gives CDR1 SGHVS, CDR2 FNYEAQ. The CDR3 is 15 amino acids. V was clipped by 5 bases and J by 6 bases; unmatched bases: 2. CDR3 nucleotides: TGTGCCAGCAGCCAGGGACAGGGGGCTAATTCACCCCTCCACTTT. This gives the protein CASSQGQGANSPLHF.

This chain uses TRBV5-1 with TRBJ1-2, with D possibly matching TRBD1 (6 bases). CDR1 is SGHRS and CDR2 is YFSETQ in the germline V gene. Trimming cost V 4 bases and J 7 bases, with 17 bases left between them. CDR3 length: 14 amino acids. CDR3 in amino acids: CASSPGHPERGYTF. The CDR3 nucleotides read TGCGCCAGCAGCCCGGGACACCCAGAGCGTGGCTACACCTTC.

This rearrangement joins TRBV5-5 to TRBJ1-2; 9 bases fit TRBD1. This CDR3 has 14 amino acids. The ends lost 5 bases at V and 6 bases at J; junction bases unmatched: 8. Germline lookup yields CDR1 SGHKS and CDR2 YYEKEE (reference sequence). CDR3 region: CASSPRQGGDGYTF. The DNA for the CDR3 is TGTGCCAGCAGTCCACGACAGGGGGGAGATGGCTACACCTTC.

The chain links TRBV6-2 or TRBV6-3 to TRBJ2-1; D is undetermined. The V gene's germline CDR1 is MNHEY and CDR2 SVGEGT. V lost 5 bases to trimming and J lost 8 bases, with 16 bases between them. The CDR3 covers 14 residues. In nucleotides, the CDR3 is TGTGCCAGCAGTGCCCTACCAACGGCGGATGAGCAGTTCTTC. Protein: CASSALPTADEQFF.

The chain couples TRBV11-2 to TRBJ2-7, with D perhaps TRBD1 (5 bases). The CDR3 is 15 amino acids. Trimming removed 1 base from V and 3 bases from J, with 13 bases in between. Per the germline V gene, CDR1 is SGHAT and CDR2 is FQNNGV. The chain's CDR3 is CASSLVSGPSYEQYF. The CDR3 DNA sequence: TGTGCCAGCAGCTTAGTTTCAGGGCCTAGCTACGAGCAGTACTTC.

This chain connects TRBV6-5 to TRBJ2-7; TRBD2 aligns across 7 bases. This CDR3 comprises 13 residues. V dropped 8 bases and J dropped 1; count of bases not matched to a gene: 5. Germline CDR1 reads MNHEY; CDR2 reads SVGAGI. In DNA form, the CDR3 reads TGTGCCAGCGGGAGGGACCCTTCCTACGAGCAGTACTTC. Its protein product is CASGRDPSYEQYF.

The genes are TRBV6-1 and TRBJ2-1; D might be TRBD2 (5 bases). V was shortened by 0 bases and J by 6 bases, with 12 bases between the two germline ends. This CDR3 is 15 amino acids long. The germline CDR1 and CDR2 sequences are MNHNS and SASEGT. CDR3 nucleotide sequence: TGTGCCAGCAGTGAAGCCCCGCGGGCACCCAATGAGCAGTTCTTC. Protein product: CASSEAPRAPNEQFF.

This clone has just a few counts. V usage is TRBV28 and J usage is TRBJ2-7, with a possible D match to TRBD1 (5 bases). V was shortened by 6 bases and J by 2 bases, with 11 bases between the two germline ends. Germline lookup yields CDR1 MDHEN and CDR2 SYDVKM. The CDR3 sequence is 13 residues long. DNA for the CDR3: TGTGCCAGCAGGGAGACAGCCCCCTACGAGCAGTACTTC. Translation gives CASRETAPYEQYF.

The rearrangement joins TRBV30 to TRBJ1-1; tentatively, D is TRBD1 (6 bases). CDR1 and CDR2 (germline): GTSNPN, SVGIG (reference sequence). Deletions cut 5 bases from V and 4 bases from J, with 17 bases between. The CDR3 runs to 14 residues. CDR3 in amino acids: CAWLKRGGGTEAFF. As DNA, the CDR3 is TGTGCCTGGCTCAAGAGGGGGGGCGGCACTGAAGCTTTCTTT.

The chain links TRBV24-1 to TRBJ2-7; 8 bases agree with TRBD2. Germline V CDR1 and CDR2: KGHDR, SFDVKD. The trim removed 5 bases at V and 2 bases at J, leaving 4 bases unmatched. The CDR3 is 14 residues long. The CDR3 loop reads CATSGGLAPYEQYF. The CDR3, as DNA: TGTGCCACCAGTGGCGGACTAGCCCCCTACGAGCAGTACTTC.

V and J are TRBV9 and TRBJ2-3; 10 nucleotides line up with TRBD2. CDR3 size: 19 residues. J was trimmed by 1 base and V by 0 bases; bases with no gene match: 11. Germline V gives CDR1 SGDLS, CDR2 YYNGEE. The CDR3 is CASSVATPSGSYRTDTQYF. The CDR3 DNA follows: TGTGCCAGCAGCGTAGCTACTCCTAGCGGGAGTTATCGCACAGATACGCAGTATTTT.

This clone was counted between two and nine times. The CDR3 DNA sequence: TGTGCCAGCAGCTTACCTAGCGGGAGGCACTCCTACGAGCAGTACTTC. Translated: CASSLPSGRHSYEQYF. V gene TRBV5-6 combines with J gene TRBJ2-7, with 11 bases that match TRBD2. Germline CDR1 reads SGHDT; CDR2 reads YYEEEE. With 2 bases clipped from V and 0 bases from J, the junction kept 4 bases outside the gene matches. CDR3 size: 16 residues.

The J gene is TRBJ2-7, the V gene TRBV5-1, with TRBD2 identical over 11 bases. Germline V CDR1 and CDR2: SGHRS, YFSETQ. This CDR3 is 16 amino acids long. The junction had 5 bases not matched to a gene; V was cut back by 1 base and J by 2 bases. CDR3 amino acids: CASSLTGTSGTYEQYF. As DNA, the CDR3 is TGCGCCAGCAGCTTGACCGGGACTAGCGGAACCTACGAGCAGTACTTC.

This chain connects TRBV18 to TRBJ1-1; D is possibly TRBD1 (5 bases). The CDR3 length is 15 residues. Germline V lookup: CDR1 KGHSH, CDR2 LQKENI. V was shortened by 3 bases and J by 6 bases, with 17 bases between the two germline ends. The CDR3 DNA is TGTGCCAGCTCACCTTCCAGGGCCCCTAAGGCTGAAGCTTTCTTT. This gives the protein CASSPSRAPKAEAFF.

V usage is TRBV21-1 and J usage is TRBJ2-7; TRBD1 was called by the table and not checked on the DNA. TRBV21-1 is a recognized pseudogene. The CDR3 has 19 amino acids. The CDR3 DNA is TGTGCCAGCAGCAAATGGGGTTGGGAGACAGGGGGTATGGCCTACGAGCAGTACTTC. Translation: CASSKWGWETGGMAYEQYF.

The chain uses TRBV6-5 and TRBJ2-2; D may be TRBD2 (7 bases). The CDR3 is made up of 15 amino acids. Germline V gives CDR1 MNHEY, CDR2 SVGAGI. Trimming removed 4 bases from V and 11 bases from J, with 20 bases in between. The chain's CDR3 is CASSSMGGAPRELFF. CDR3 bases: TGTGCCAGCAGTTCCATGGGGGGGGCGCCGCGAGAGCTGTTTTTT.

CDR3 nucleotide sequence: TGTGCCAGCAGCTTGCCAGAGGGACTAGCGGATAACACCGGGGAGCTGTTTTTT. Amino acid sequence: CASSLPEGLADNTGELFF. V and J are TRBV5-5 and TRBJ2-2; the match to TRBD2 covers 11 bases. Germline V gene lookup returns CDR1 SGHKS and CDR2 YYEKEE (reference sequence). The CDR3 runs to 18 residues. J gave up 2 bases and V 1 base, and 7 bases lay outside the gene matches.

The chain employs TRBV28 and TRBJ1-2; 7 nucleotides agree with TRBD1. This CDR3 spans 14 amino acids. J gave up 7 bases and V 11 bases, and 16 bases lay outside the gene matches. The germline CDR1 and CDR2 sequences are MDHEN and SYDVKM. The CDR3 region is CAGRSAEGARGYTF. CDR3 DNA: TGTGCCGGCCGAAGTGCCGAGGGGGCCCGTGGCTACACCTTC.

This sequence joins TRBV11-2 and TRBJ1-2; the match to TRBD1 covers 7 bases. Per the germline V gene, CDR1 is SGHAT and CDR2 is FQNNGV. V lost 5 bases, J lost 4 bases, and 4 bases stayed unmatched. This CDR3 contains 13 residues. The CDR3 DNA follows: TGTGCCAGCAGCCCGGGACAGCTCTATGGCTACACCTTC. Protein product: CASSPGQLYGYTF.

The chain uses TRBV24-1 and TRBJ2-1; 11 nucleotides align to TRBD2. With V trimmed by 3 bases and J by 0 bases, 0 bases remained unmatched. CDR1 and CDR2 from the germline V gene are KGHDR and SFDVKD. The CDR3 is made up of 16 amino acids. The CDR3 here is CATSDTSGSSYNEQFF. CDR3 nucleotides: TGTGCCACCAGTGATACTAGCGGGAGCTCCTACAATGAGCAGTTCTTC.

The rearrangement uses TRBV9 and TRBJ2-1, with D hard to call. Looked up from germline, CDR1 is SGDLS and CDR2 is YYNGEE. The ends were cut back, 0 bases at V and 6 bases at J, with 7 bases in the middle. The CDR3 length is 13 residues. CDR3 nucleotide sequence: TGTGCCAGCAGCGTAGACTCCGGCAATGAGCAGTTCTTC. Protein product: CASSVDSGNEQFF.

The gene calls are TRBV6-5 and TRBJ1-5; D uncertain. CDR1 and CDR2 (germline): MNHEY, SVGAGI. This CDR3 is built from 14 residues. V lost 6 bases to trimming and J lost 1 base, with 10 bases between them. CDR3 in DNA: TGTGCCAGCAGCCAGGTTGCGAGCAATCAGCCCCAGCATTTT. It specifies CASSQVASNQPQHF.